This record looks at one T cell receptor beta chain sequence and its context. Its antigen is unidentified. The repertoire was sequenced with immunoSEQ multiplex PCR; TCRdb's copy has only in-frame clones and lacks some. The sample yields 70,000 or so clones, about 82% seen once. These data come from a study of OX40 agonist ivuxolimab in advanced cancers. Study summary: Of mixed ages from about 23 to 90 and averaging around 60 years, the group was approximately 80% male. Findings and limits, study-wide: More expanded clones were found, on average, in CD8+ than in CD4+ T cells.

CDR1 is SGHKS, CDR2 YYEKEE, per germline (reference sequence). V dropped 0 bases and J dropped 4 bases, with 5 bases sitting between them. The CDR3 spans 12 residues. The TCR was taken from an adult with an advanced solid tumor such as melanoma, head and neck, liver or kidney cancer. The sample consisted of CD4+ or CD8+ T cells sorted from blood, taken in a trial of the OX40 agonist ivuxolimab. V is TRBV5-5 and J is TRBJ2-7; D uncertain. CDR3 region: CASSLAKYEQYV. CDR3 bases: TGTGCCAGCAGCTTGGCCAAGTACGAGCAGTACGTC.